The subject of this entry is one T cell receptor (beta chain). Its antigen is not known. The source of the sample is a study of T cell responses to AZD1222 COVID-19 vaccine. General observations from the study: AZD1222 recipients seropositive at baseline numbered only 5 to 7. Possibly, clonal diversity was underestimated; donors were largely white British and included more females. No day 14 peak samples; only post-peak repertoires were characterized.

Sequencing was performed with immunoSEQ multiplex PCR; in TCRdb, only in-frame clones are kept and a portion is missing. The table shows approximately 100,000 clones, with roughly nine tenths occurring only once. The CDR3 is 14 residues long. Germline V gene lookup returns CDR1 SGHRS and CDR2 YFSETQ. J lost 7 bases, V lost 3 bases, and 7 bases had no gene match. The rearrangement joins TRBV5-1 to TRBJ2-7; TRBD1 matches 10 bases. The sample consisted of peripheral blood, taken on day 0 of AZD1222 vaccination. This sequence was found in an adult in good health. The CDR3 DNA sequence: TGCGCCAGCAGCTCGCCCGGACAGGGGGTTGAGCAGTACTTC. Translation gives CASSSPGQGVEQYF.